The 12 T cell receptor beta chains presented below share a single source sample, sequenced in a study of response to subunit inactivated influenza vaccine. MiXCR, applied by TCRdb to the RT-PCR reads, yields one record per CDR3 protein. The table includes a few hundred thousand distinct CDR3 sequences, 20% to 25% detected once. The sample in question was PBMCs from blood, obtained about 20 months after vaccination. The receptors derive from a man between 50 and 75 years old who received an inactivated influenza vaccine.

This clonotype came up many times. J is TRBJ2-1 and V is TRBV12-3 or TRBV12-4, with TRBD2 identical over 12 bases. V dropped 5 bases and J dropped 6; count of bases not matched to a gene: 5. The CDR3 has 15 amino acids. The CDR3 region is CASSPLAGGRNEQFF. In nucleotides, the CDR3 is TGTGCCAGCAGTCCCCTAGCGGGGGGGCGCAATGAGCAGTTCTTC.

To note about this clonotype: A much more abundant neighbour one base away suggests this may be a read error. This sequence joins TRBV12-3 or TRBV12-4 and TRBJ1-2; no firm D call. The CDR3 runs to 14 residues. V was cut by 5 bases and J by 4 bases, with 14 bases left in between. CDR3 residues: CASSPHNVIYGYTF. In DNA form, the CDR3 reads TGTGCCAGCAGTCCTCACAATGTTATCTATGGCTACACCTTC.

CDR3 sequence reads: CASSKGLAGQRDETQYF. DNA for the CDR3: TGTGCCAGCAGCAAGGGACTAGCGGGGCAAAGAGATGAGACCCAGTACTTC. The gene calls are TRBV7-2 and TRBJ2-5, with 13 bases matching TRBD2. CDR3 length equals 17 residues. With 5 bases clipped from V and 5 bases from J, the junction kept 11 bases outside the gene matches. Germline assignment: CDR1 SGHTA and CDR2 FQGNSA.

This clonotype was seen more than once but under ten times. The CDR3 sequence is CASSFGQGNLGAFF. DNA for the CDR3: TGTGCCAGCAGCTTCGGACAGGGTAATTTAGGGGCTTTCTTT. The genes are TRBV5-4 and TRBJ1-1; 8 bases fit TRBD1. Germline V gene sequence: CDR1 SGHNT, CDR2 YYREEE (reference sequence). CDR3 length: 14 residues. With V trimmed by 2 bases and J by 11 bases, 11 bases remained unmatched.

This clonotype came up a few times. The rearrangement joins TRBV27 to TRBJ1-3; TRBD1 matches 7 bases. Germline CDR1 is MNHEY and CDR2 is SMNVEV (reference sequence). The CDR3 is made up of 17 amino acids. V shed 5 bases and J 3 bases; nucleotides not matched to a gene: 13. DNA of the CDR3: TGTGCCAGCAGTCCGCGGGACAGCCGACAACTTGGAAACACCATATATTTT. The encoded protein is CASSPRDSRQLGNTIYF.

J is TRBJ2-2 and V is TRBV12-3 or TRBV12-4; 9 positions match TRBD1. This CDR3 spans 17 amino acids. J was trimmed by 2 bases and V by 5 bases; bases with no gene match: 9. This CDR3 is CASSALLGQGNTGELFF. DNA for the CDR3: TGTGCCAGCAGTGCCCTTCTGGGACAGGGCAACACCGGGGAGCTGTTTTTT.

The chain links TRBV7-9 to TRBJ1-3; maybe TRBD1 (6 bases). V shed 2 bases and J shed 4 bases, with 18 bases lying between them. This CDR3 contains 17 residues. Germline CDR1 is SEHNR and CDR2 is FQNEAQ (reference sequence). CDR3 loop: CASSLSATGTAGNTIYF. Here the CDR3 DNA reads TGTGCCAGCAGCTTATCTGCGACAGGAACGGCGGGAAACACCATATATTTT.

This clonotype was observed many times. The chain recombines TRBV9 with TRBJ1-6; no firm D call. The V gene lost 4 bases and the J gene lost 11 bases, with 13 bases spanning the gap. This CDR3 has 13 amino acids. From germline, CDR1 is SGDLS and CDR2 YYNGEE. The CDR3 protein is CASSNSGGTPLHF. CDR3 sequence (DNA): TGTGCCAGCAGCAACTCCGGTGGGACACCCCTCCACTTT.

The chain carries TRBV7-9 and TRBJ2-1; a weak D match, TRBD1 (5 bases). This CDR3 spans 15 amino acids. The germline V gene has CDR1 SEHNR and CDR2 FQNEAQ (reference sequence). V lost 5 bases, J lost 9 bases, and 20 bases lay in between. This chain's CDR3 is CASSDRGVVEPEQFF. The CDR3 DNA follows: TGTGCCAGCAGCGATAGGGGCGTGGTGGAGCCTGAGCAGTTCTTC.

In this sample, this clonotype turned up a few times. The rearrangement links TRBV7-9 to TRBJ2-5, with D perhaps TRBD2 (5 bases). The germline gives CDR1 SEHNR, CDR2 FQNEAQ (reference sequence). V lost 5 bases, J lost 5 bases, and 12 bases lay in between. CDR3 length: 13 residues. This chain's CDR3 is CASSLRGAETQYF. The CDR3 nucleotides are TGTGCCAGCAGCCTCCGGGGTGCGGAGACCCAGTACTTC.

CDR3 loop: CASSLDRGAQETQYF. In DNA, the CDR3 is TGTGCCAGCAGCTTAGATAGGGGGGCACAAGAGACCCAGTACTTC. The gene calls are TRBV7-2 and TRBJ2-5; D tentatively fits TRBD1 or TRBD2 (6 bases each). With 1 base removed from V and 2 bases from J, the gap between germline ends came to 11 bases. The CDR3 is made up of 15 amino acids. Germline V gene data show CDR1 as SGHTA and CDR2 as FQGNSA.

V gene TRBV20-1 combines with J gene TRBJ1-1; possible D gene TRBD1, 5 bases. CDR1 and CDR2 from the germline V gene are DFQATT and SNEGSKA (reference sequence). The CDR3 has 15 residues. The V end was cut by 6 bases, the J end by 0 bases, with 17 bases between. The CDR3 DNA reads as TGCAGTGCCCAAAAAATCGGGGGTGTGAACACTGAAGCTTTCTTT. This gives the protein CSAQKIGGVNTEAFF.